This T cell receptor (beta chain) was sequenced for a study of post-analysis software for immune sequencing data. Study as a whole: Patients with relapsing-remitting, secondary progressive and progressive-relapsing multiple sclerosis courses were all represented.

Overall study results and limits: F measure clustering grouped samples strongly by preparation batch. Those with multiple sclerosis, the patient group, showed significantly lower normalized Chao1 diversity than controls.

TCR beta libraries were prepared from cDNA with unique molecular identifiers. cDNA molecules numbering 400,000 to 550,000 came from roughly 1 to 10 million T cells. TCRdb itself ran the PCR reads through MiXCR, one entry per CDR3 protein. The sample holds hundreds of thousands of distinct CDR3 sequences, about 32% seen once. As for this clonotype: The antigen is not known.

The sequence derives from a girl aged 10 to 17 with multiple sclerosis. The specimen sequenced was blood.

The CDR3 spells CASSSWGAGVGYTF. CDR3 nucleotide sequence: TGTGCCAGCAGTTCCTGGGGGGCAGGGGTCGGCTACACCTTC. The chain combines TRBV12-3 or TRBV12-4 with TRBJ1-2; the D gene is possibly TRBD1 (6 bases). The CDR3 length is 14 residues. Trimming removed 4 bases from V and 8 bases from J, with 17 bases in between.